The 18 T cell receptor beta chains below all came from one sample that was sequenced in a study of T cells in Graves' hyperthyroidism and ophthalmopathy. There were TCR beta CDR3 regions amplified from RNA transcripts. Primed by the HTBI set, a first-round RT-PCR was run on the TCR CDR3. MiXCR, applied by TCRdb to the multiplex PCR reads, yields one record per CDR3 protein. The sample has roughly 840,000 distinct CDR3 sequences, more than 30% seen once; the top ten hold 7% to 10%. The sequencing input was blood. Every receptor here comes from a man aged 18 to 30 with Graves' hyperthyroidism.

This clonotype is a singleton in its sample. A read error may be the cause here, since a much bigger clone is one base away. The chain couples TRBV2 to TRBJ2-7; no firm D call. Germline values: CDR1 SNHLY, CDR2 FYNNEI. V was clipped by 6 bases and J by 2 bases, with 11 bases between them. This CDR3 spans 13 amino acids. The CDR3 region is CASSRAVAYEQYF. The CDR3 DNA follows: TGTGCCAGCAGCCGGGCGGTCGCCTACGAGCAGTACTTC.

The table lists this clonotype with a few counts. The chain joins TRBV7-2 to TRBJ2-5, with D unclear. The CDR3 is 14 residues long. Germline loops: CDR1 SGHTA, CDR2 FQGNSA. The V end lost 3 bases, the J end lost 2 bases, and 10 bases lay between the germline ends. CDR3 in DNA: TGTGCCAGCAGCTTGGAGAGCAAACAAGAGACCCAGTACTTC. As protein: CASSLESKQETQYF.

The table lists this clonotype with a few counts. The chain couples TRBV14 to TRBJ2-7, with D unclear. The V end lost 4 bases, the J end lost 2 bases, and 12 bases lay between the germline ends. The CDR3 sequence is 14 residues long. Germline CDR1 SGHDN, CDR2 FVKESK. The CDR3 loop is CASSPMGSTYEQYF. As DNA, the CDR3 is TGTGCCAGCAGCCCAATGGGCAGCACCTACGAGCAGTACTTC.

The chain couples TRBV2 to TRBJ2-7; D is ambiguous. The CDR3 runs to 13 residues. V was pared by 3 bases and J by 2 bases, with 8 bases between. Germline CDR1 reads SNHLY; CDR2 reads FYNNEI. This CDR3 reads CASSENSPYEQYF. CDR3 sequence (DNA): TGTGCCAGCAGTGAGAATAGCCCCTACGAGCAGTACTTC.

The gene calls are TRBV2 and TRBJ2-5; D possibly corresponds to TRBD2 (5 bases). The CDR3 loop spans 16 amino acids. Germline CDR1 SNHLY, CDR2 FYNNEI. Trimming shortened V by 5 bases and J by 4 bases, and 20 bases separated the two germline ends. CDR3 residues: CASSHSGTQGRETQYF. In DNA, the CDR3 is TGTGCCAGCAGTCACTCCGGAACTCAAGGGAGAGAGACCCAGTACTTC.

This clonotype was seen only a few times. The chain links TRBV7-2 to TRBJ2-3; D is unresolved. The V end was cut by 3 bases, the J end by 6 bases, with 4 bases between. Germline CDR1 is SGHTA and CDR2 is FQGNSA. The CDR3 runs 11 residues. The CDR3 coding sequence is TGTGCCAGCAGCTTGCCTGATACGCAGTATTTT. Amino acids: CASSLPDTQYF.

The chain links TRBV10-3 to TRBJ1-5; 8 nucleotides line up with TRBD1. This CDR3 has 14 amino acids. Unmatched junction bases numbered 5, after V lost 3 bases and J lost 7 bases. CDR1 is ENHRY and CDR2 is SYGVKD in the germline V gene. CDR3 nucleotide sequence: TGTGCCATCAGTGACTCGACAGGGGAACAGCCCCAGCATTTT. This translates into CAISDSTGEQPQHF.

This clonotype came up once. The chain carries TRBV6-1 and TRBJ2-7, with TRBD1 identical over 8 bases. CDR3 length: 15 residues. In germline, CDR1 is MNHNS, CDR2 SASEGT. The trim removed 7 bases at V and 5 bases at J, leaving 13 bases unmatched. For the CDR3, the DNA is TGTGCCAGCAAAGGAAGGACAGGGAAAAAAAACGAGCAGTACTTC. The encoded protein is CASKGRTGKKNEQYF.

This clonotype has a count of ten or more. This sequence joins TRBV20-1 and TRBJ2-7; D is possibly TRBD1 (5 bases). Trimming cost V 2 bases and J 4 bases, with 12 bases left between them. Germline-derived CDR1 and CDR2 are DFQATT and SNEGSKA (reference sequence). CDR3 length equals 13 residues. DNA of the CDR3: TGCAGTGCTAGATGGGTCCAGGGTTACGAGCAGTACTTC. Its protein is CSARWVQGYEQYF.

The V and J genes are TRBV12-3 or TRBV12-4 and TRBJ2-7; a weak D match, TRBD2 (7 bases). V lost 5 bases and J 1 base, leaving 15 bases between the germline ends. CDR3 length equals 15 residues. DNA of the CDR3: TGTGCCAGCAGTCGAGGGGGGGTTGGGTCCTACGAGCAGTACTTC. Protein product: CASSRGGVGSYEQYF.

This clonotype showed up many times. The chain carries TRBV20-1 and TRBJ1-4, with 8 bases aligning to TRBD1. V was clipped by 6 bases and J by 7 bases; unmatched bases: 4. The CDR3 totals 12 residues. From germline, CDR1 is DFQATT and CDR2 SNEGSKA (reference sequence). DNA for the CDR3: TGCAGTGCGTTTACAGGGGGTGAAAAACTGTTTTTT. Translated: CSAFTGGEKLFF.

The sample holds a few counts of this clonotype. The rearrangement links TRBV27 to TRBJ2-3, with D possibly being TRBD2 (5 bases). Germline values: CDR1 MNHEY, CDR2 SMNVEV (reference sequence). Trimming stripped 8 bases from V and 5 bases from J, with 11 bases between. The CDR3 is 12 residues long. The CDR3 reads CASASSVDTQYF. For the CDR3, the DNA is TGTGCCAGCGCTAGCTCGGTAGATACGCAGTATTTT.

The J gene is TRBJ1-3, the V gene TRBV7-6, with a tentative D call TRBD1 (6 bases). V lost 3 bases to trimming and J lost 0 bases, with 15 bases between them. The CDR3 spans 17 residues. Germline CDR1 reads SGHVS; CDR2 reads FNYEAQ. The CDR3 DNA is TGTGCCAGCAGCTTGATTCCGGGGGCCTACTCTGGAAACACCATATATTTT. It is translated as CASSLIPGAYSGNTIYF. Supplemented by reference TRBV7-6 and TRBJ1-3, the full variable domain reads GAGVSQSPRYKVTKRGQDVALRCDPISGHVSLYWYRQALGQGPEFLTYFNYEAQQDKSGLPNDRFSAERPEGSISTLTIQRTEQRDSAMYRCASSLIPGAYSGNTIYFGEGSWLTVV.

In its sample, this clonotype was seen a few times. This rearrangement joins TRBV10-3 to TRBJ1-5; 11 bases agree with TRBD1. Germline lookup yields CDR1 ENHRY and CDR2 SYGVKD. J lost 7 bases, V lost 10 bases, and 6 bases had no gene match. The CDR3 covers 13 residues. For the CDR3, the DNA is TGTGCCACCGGGACAGGGGGGAGGCAGCCCCAGCATTTT. It is translated as CATGTGGRQPQHF.

This clonotype occurred a few times. Here the CDR3 reads CASSLQGGTTHPYEQYF. The CDR3 DNA reads TGTGCCAGCAGCCTTCAGGGCGGGACTACCCACCCTTACGAGCAGTACTTC. The chain carries TRBV14 and TRBJ2-7; 7 bases agree with TRBD2. Germline values: CDR1 SGHDN, CDR2 FVKESK. The V and J ends lost 4 bases and 4 bases, in that order; junction bases with no gene match: 16. The CDR3 is made up of 17 amino acids.

There are many counts of this clonotype. This chain links TRBV20-1 with TRBJ2-7; a possible D gene is TRBD2 (5 bases). V lost 1 base and J 3 bases, leaving 13 bases between the germline ends. The germline CDR1 and CDR2 sequences are DFQATT and SNEGSKA (reference sequence). The CDR3 has 14 amino acids. DNA of the CDR3: TGCAGTGCTAGAGGGCTGCATCGGGGCTACGAGCAGTACTTC. It codes for CSARGLHRGYEQYF.

This clonotype was seen just once. The gene calls are TRBV9 and TRBJ1-1; D possibly corresponds to TRBD1 (6 bases). The germline V and J ends were trimmed by 4 bases and 7 bases, with 14 bases remaining between them. The CDR3 is 13 amino acids. Germline CDR1 is SGDLS and CDR2 is YYNGEE. The CDR3 reads CASSLEGGFEAFF. In DNA, the CDR3 is TGTGCCAGCAGCTTAGAGGGGGGTTTTGAAGCTTTCTTT.

This clonotype has just a few counts. This chain links TRBV20-1 with TRBJ1-1; tentatively, D is TRBD1 (5 bases). The V end lost 6 bases, the J end lost 9 bases, and 17 bases lay between the germline ends. CDR1 is DFQATT, CDR2 SNEGSKA, per germline (reference sequence). The CDR3 is made up of 12 amino acids. The CDR3 protein is CSAREWDGKAFF. CDR3 nucleotides: TGCAGTGCCAGGGAGTGGGACGGGAAAGCTTTCTTT.